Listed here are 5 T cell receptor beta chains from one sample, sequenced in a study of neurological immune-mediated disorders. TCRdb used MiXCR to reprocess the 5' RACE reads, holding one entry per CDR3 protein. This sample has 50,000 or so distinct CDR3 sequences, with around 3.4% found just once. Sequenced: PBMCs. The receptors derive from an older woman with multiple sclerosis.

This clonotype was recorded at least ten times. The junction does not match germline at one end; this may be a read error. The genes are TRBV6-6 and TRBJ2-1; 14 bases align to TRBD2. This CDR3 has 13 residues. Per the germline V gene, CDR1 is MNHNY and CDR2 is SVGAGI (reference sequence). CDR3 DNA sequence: TGTGCCAGCAGTTATCTTGATGGGACTAGCGGGGGCTTC. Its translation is CASSYLDGTSGGF.

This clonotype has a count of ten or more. The CDR3 region is CSARERTLQETQYF. The CDR3 nucleotides read TGCAGTGCTAGAGAACGGACTCTACAAGAGACCCAGTACTTC. The chain joins TRBV20-1 to TRBJ2-5, with D maybe TRBD2 (5 bases). Looked up from germline, CDR1 is DFQATT and CDR2 is SNEGSKA (reference sequence). Trimming took 0 bases from V and 2 from J, leaving 10 bases between them. This CDR3 has 14 amino acids.

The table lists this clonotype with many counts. The CDR3 region has the DNA TGCGCCAGCAGCACTGGGACTAGCAGGGTCTATGAGCAGTTCTTC. Protein: CASSTGTSRVYEQFF. J is TRBJ2-1 and V is TRBV5-1; 9 bases map to TRBD2. This CDR3 region has 15 residues. CDR1 is SGHRS and CDR2 is YFSETQ in the germline V gene. V lost 4 bases, J lost 8 bases, and 10 bases stayed unmatched.

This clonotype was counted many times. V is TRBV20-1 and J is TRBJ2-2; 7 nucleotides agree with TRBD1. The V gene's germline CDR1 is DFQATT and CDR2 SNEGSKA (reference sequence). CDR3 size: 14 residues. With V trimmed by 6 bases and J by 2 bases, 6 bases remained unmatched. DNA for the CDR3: TGCAGTGCCCGACAGGGCACCAACACCGGGGAGCTGTTTTTT. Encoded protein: CSARQGTNTGELFF.

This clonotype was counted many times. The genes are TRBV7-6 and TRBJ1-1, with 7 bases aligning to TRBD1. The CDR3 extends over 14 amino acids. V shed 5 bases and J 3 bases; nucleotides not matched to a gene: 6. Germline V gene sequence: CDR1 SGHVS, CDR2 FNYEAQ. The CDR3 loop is CASSEGQFYTEAFF. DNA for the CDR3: TGTGCCAGCAGCGAGGGACAGTTCTACACTGAAGCTTTCTTT.